This paragraph reports one T cell receptor beta chain. CDR1 SEHNR and CDR2 FQNEAQ come from the germline V gene (reference sequence). There are 15 residues in the CDR3. Trimming removed 1 base at V and 6 bases at J, with 13 bases between. These data originate in a study of CD8 T cells in Susac syndrome. Random hexamers were used to reverse transcribe the RNA input (about 0.45 to 1 ug). One entry per CDR3 protein results from TCRdb running MiXCR on the immunoSEQ multiplex PCR reads. The sample lists 180,000 or so distinct CDR3 sequences, about 93% occurring once. The TCR comes from a human donor with Susac syndrome. This sequence joins TRBV7-9 and TRBJ2-4; D could derive from TRBD1 or TRBD2 (5 bases each). Sequenced input: CD4+ T cells from PBMCs. The CDR3 DNA reads as TGTGCCAGCAGCTTAGGTCCAGGGAGTGGAAACATTCAGTACTTC. It yields the protein CASSLGPGSGNIQYF. The variable domain in full, with the rest retrieved from reference TRBV7-9 and TRBJ2-4, is DTGVSQNPRHKITKRGQNVTFRCDPISEHNRLYWYRQTLGQGPEFLTYFQNEAQLEKSRLLSDRFSAERPKGSFSTLEIQRTEQGDSAMYLCASSLGPGSGNIQYFGAGTRLSVL.